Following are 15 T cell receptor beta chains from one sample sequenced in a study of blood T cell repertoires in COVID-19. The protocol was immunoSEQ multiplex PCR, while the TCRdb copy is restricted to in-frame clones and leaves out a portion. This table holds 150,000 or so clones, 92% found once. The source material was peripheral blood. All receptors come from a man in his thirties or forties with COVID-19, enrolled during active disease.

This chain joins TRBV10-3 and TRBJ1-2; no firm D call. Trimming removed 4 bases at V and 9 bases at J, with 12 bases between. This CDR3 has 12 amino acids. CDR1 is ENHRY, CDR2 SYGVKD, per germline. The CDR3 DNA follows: TGTGCCATCAGTGTAGGAGGTATTAGCTACACCTTC. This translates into CAISVGGISYTF.

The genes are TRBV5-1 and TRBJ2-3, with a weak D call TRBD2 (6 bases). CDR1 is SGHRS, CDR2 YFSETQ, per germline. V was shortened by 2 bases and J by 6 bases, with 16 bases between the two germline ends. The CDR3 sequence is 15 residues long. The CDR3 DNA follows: TGCGCCAGCAGCTTCTCGGGTGGGGGGTCGGATACGCAGTATTTT. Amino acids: CASSFSGGGSDTQYF.

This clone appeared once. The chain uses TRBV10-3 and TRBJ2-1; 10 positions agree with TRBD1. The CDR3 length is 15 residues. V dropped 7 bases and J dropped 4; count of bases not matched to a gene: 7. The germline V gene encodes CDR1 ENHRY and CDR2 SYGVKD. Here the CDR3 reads CAITPGDRGYNEQFF. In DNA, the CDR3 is TGTGCCATCACCCCTGGGGACAGGGGATACAATGAGCAGTTCTTC.

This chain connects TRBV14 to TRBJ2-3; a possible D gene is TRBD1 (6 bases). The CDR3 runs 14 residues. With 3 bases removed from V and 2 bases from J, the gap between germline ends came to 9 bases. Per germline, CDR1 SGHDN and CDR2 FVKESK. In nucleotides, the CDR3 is TGTGCCAGCAGCCATTACAGGGCCACAGATACGCAGTATTTT. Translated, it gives CASSHYRATDTQYF.

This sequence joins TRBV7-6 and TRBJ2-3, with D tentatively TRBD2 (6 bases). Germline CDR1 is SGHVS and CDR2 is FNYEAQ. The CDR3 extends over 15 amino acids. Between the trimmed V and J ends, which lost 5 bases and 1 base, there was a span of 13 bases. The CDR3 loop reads CASSASALGTDTQYF. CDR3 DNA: TGTGCCAGCAGCGCTAGCGCCCTGGGCACAGATACGCAGTATTTT.

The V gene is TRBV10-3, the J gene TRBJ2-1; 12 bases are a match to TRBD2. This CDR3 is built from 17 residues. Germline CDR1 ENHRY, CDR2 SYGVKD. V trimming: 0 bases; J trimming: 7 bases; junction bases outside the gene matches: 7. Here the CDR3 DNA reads TGTGCCATCAGTGAGTCGGCTAGCGGGGGGGCAGAGAATGAGCAGTTCTTC. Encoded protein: CAISESASGGAENEQFF.

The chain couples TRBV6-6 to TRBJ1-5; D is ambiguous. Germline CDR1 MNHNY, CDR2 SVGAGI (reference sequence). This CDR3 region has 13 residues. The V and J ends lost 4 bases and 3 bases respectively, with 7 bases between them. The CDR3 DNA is TGTGCCAGCAGTTTGGGAGACAATCAGCCCCAGCATTTT. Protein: CASSLGDNQPQHF.

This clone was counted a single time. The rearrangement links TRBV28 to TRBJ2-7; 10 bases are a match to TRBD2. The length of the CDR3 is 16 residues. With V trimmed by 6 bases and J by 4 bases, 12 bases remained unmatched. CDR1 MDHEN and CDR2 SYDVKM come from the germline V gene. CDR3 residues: CASRTSGTSAPYEQYF. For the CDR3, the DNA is TGTGCCAGCAGGACATCCGGGACTAGCGCGCCATACGAGCAGTACTTC.

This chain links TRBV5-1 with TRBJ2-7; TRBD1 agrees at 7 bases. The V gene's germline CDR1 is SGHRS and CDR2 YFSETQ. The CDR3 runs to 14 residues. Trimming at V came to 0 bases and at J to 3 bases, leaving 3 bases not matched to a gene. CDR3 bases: TGCGCCAGCAGCTTGGCTAGGACAGGCTACGAGCAGTACTTC. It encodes CASSLARTGYEQYF.

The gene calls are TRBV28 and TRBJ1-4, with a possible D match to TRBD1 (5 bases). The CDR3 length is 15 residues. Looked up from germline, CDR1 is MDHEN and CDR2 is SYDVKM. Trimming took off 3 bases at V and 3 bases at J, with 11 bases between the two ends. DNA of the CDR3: TGTGCCAGCAGTTTTGGGGGGTCCGCTAATGAAAAACTGTTTTTT. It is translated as CASSFGGSANEKLFF.

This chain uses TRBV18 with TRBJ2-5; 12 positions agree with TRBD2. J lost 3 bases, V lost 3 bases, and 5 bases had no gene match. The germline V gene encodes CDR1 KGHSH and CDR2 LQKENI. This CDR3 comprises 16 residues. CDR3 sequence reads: CASSPLTSGGEETQYF. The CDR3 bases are TGTGCCAGCTCACCCCTGACTAGCGGGGGTGAAGAGACCCAGTACTTC.

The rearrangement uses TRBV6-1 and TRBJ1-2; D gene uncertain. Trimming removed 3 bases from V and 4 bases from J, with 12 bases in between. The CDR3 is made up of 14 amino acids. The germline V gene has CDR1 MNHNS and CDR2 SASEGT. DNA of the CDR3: TGTGCCAGCAGTGAGGCGCGACAATCCTATGGCTACACCTTC. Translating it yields CASSEARQSYGYTF.

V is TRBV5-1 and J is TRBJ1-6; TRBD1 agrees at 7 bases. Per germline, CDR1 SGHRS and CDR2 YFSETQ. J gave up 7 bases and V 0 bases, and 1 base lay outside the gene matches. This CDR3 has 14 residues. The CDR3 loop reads CASSLVQGNSPLHF. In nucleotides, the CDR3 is TGCGCCAGCAGCTTGGTACAGGGGAATTCACCCCTCCACTTT.

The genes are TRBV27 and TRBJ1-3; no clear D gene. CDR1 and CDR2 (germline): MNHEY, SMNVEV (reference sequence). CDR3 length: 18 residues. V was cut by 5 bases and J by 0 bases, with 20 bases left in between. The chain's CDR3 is CASSTLPVGRSSGNTIYF. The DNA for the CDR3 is TGTGCCAGCAGTACCCTCCCCGTGGGTCGGAGCTCTGGAAACACCATATATTTT.

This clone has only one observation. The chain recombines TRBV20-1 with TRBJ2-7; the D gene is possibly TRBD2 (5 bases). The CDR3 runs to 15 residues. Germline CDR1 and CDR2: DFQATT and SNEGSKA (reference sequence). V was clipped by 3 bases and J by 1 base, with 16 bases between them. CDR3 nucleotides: TGCAGTGCTAGTGAACCCCGGGGTATATCCTACGAGCAGTACTTC. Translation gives CSASEPRGISYEQYF.